Shown below are 28 T cell receptor beta chains from a single sample sequenced in a study of T cells in Graves' hyperthyroidism and ophthalmopathy (dated by TCRdb to the late 2010s). Library method: multiplex PCR. TCRdb shows the sequencer as Illumina HiSeq 2000. The TCR beta CDR3 regions were amplified from RNA transcripts. For the first round of RT-PCR on the TCR CDR3, the HTBI primer set was used together with the Qiagen OneStep RT-PCR kit. The public reads were reanalyzed by TCRdb: fastp trimming at Q25, MiXCR alignment, in-frame beta chains only. Duplicate CDR3 protein sequences are folded into a single record with the most common DNA and genes. This sample holds hundreds of thousands of distinct CDR3 sequences; under 25% were observed only once. Of the sample, 34% is held by the ten largest clones. What was sequenced was blood. All receptors derive from a man aged 25 to 40 with Graves' ophthalmopathy.

This clonotype was seen only a few times. CDR3 coding DNA: TGTGCCAGCTCACCCCTAGCTACGGGCAGCTCCTACGAGCAGTACTTC. Translated, it gives CASSPLATGSSYEQYF. The chain combines TRBV18 with TRBJ2-7; tentative D call: TRBD2 (5 bases). The CDR3 loop spans 16 amino acids. Germline V lookup: CDR1 KGHSH, CDR2 LQKENI. Trimming took off 3 bases at V and 0 bases at J, with 15 bases between the two ends.

This chain links TRBV3-1 with TRBJ2-5; D could derive from TRBD1 or TRBD2 (7 bases each). Germline lookup yields CDR1 LGHDT and CDR2 YNNKEL (reference sequence). V was trimmed by 2 bases and J by 2 bases, leaving 15 bases between them. The CDR3 has 16 amino acids. The CDR3 region has the DNA TGTGCCAGCAGCCAAAAGGGGGGGACAGTGCAAGAGACCCAGTACTTC. Translation gives CASSQKGGTVQETQYF.

The chain recombines TRBV2 with TRBJ2-5; 9 bases agree with TRBD2. V was clipped by 3 bases and J by 5 bases; unmatched bases: 7. Germline V CDR1 and CDR2: SNHLY, FYNNEI. This CDR3 is built from 15 residues. CDR3 bases: TGTGCCAGCAGTGACTTAGCGGGAGAGGGGGAGACCCAGTACTTC. Translating gives CASSDLAGEGETQYF.

This clonotype was recorded many times. The chain links TRBV28 to TRBJ1-1; D unclear. Germline values: CDR1 MDHEN, CDR2 SYDVKM. The CDR3 spans 11 residues. The V and J ends lost 11 bases and 0 bases respectively, with 7 bases between them. The CDR3 region is CALRVNTEAFF. CDR3 nucleotide sequence: TGTGCCTTGAGGGTGAACACTGAAGCTTTCTTT.

The chain recombines TRBV6-2 or TRBV6-3 with TRBJ2-7, with D unclear. Germline CDR1 is MNHEY and CDR2 is SVGEGT. CDR3 length: 16 amino acids. V lost 0 bases to trimming and J lost 2 bases, with 14 bases between them. In DNA form, the CDR3 reads TGTGCCAGCAGTTACTCGAGAAGGGATTCAACCTACGAGCAGTACTTC. This sequence encodes CASSYSRRDSTYEQYF.

This clonotype was counted only a few times. At one of its ends the junction is not consistent with the germline gene, which may arise from a read error. The chain joins TRBV13 to TRBJ2-1, with D possibly matching TRBD2 (5 bases). CDR1 is PRHDT, CDR2 FYEKMQ, per germline (reference sequence). CDR3 length: 14 amino acids. CDR3 bases: TGTGCCAGCAGCGTAGGAGGTAGCACAAGTGAGCAGTTCTTC. Protein product: CASSVGGSTSEQFF. Looking up the rest from reference TRBV13 and TRBJ2-1 gives the full variable domain: AAGVIQSPRHLIKEKRETATLKCYPIPRHDTVYWYQQGPGQDPQFLISFYEKMQSDKGSIPDRFSAQQFSDYHSELNMSSLELGDSALYFCASSVGGSTSEQFFGPGTRLTVL.

A word on this clonotype: A much larger clone lies a single base off, so this may be a read error. The rearrangement uses TRBV28 and TRBJ2-5; D remains ambiguous. Germline V gene data show CDR1 as MDHEN and CDR2 as SYDVKM. This CDR3 region has 16 residues. Trimming left V 6 bases short and J 2 bases short, with 19 bases between. CDR3 sequence: CASSPMGSVEQETQYF. For the CDR3, the DNA is TGTGCCAGCAGCCCCATGGGAAGCGTGGAACAAGAGACCCAGTACTTC.

Notes on this clonotype: This clone may be a read error of a much larger clone one base away. V is TRBV28 and J is TRBJ1-2; maybe TRBD1 (5 bases). Germline V gives CDR1 MDHEN, CDR2 SYDVKM. The CDR3 runs 14 residues. V lost 3 bases and J lost 4, with 12 bases in between. In DNA form, the CDR3 reads TGTGCCAGCAGTTTGTCGACAGAAATCTATGGCTACACCTTC. Amino acid sequence: CASSLSTEIYGYTF.

The genes are TRBV16 and TRBJ1-2; the D is unclear. The V end was cut by 1 base, the J end by 2 bases, with 8 bases between. The CDR3 is 14 residues long. The germline V gene has CDR1 KGHSY and CDR2 FQNENV. The CDR3 bases are TGTGCCAGCAGCCAATACAGAGAGAACTATGGCTACACCTTC. It encodes CASSQYRENYGYTF.

This chain links TRBV5-6 with TRBJ2-5; 7 bases align to TRBD1. The CDR3 has 15 residues. CDR1 is SGHDT, CDR2 YYEEEE, per germline. Trimming removed 4 bases from V and 1 base from J; junction bases left unmatched: 7. The DNA of the CDR3 is TGTGCCAGCAGCACCCGGACAGGCCTCCAAGAGACCCAGTACTTC. Encoded protein: CASSTRTGLQETQYF.

The J gene is TRBJ1-1, the V gene TRBV19; weak D call: TRBD1 (6 bases). Per germline, CDR1 LNHDA and CDR2 SQIVND (reference sequence). This CDR3 contains 14 residues. V was shortened by 3 bases and J by 5 bases, with 13 bases between the two germline ends. The CDR3 DNA reads TGTGCCAGTAGTATCGGGGGGCTGGGGACTGAAGCTTTCTTT. The encoded protein is CASSIGGLGTEAFF. The entire variable domain, with the rest obtained from reference TRBV19 and TRBJ1-1, is as follows: DGGITQSPKYLFRKEGQNVTLSCEQNLNHDAMYWYRQDPGQGLRLIYYSQIVNDFQKGDIAEGYSVSREKKESFPLTVTSAQKNPTAFYLCASSIGGLGTEAFFGQGTRLTVV.

The chain carries TRBV11-2 and TRBJ1-5, with TRBD1 matching 8 bases. The CDR3 has 15 residues. Germline-derived CDR1 and CDR2 are SGHAT and FQNNGV. V dropped 0 bases and J dropped 5; count of bases not matched to a gene: 3. The CDR3 coding sequence is TGTGCCAGCAGCTTAGACGACAGGGGATATCAGCCCCAGCATTTT. This translates into CASSLDDRGYQPQHF.

This clonotype was observed many times. This chain joins TRBV28 and TRBJ2-1, with a weak D call TRBD2 (7 bases). The length of the CDR3 is 15 residues. Germline CDR1 is MDHEN and CDR2 is SYDVKM. With 5 bases removed from V and 6 bases from J, the gap between germline ends came to 17 bases. CDR3 sequence: CASSAPGGASNEQFF. The CDR3 DNA follows: TGTGCCAGCAGTGCTCCGGGGGGCGCTAGCAATGAGCAGTTCTTC.

The V gene is TRBV6-5, the J gene TRBJ2-7; unclear D gene. Trimming removed 0 bases at V and 6 bases at J, with 15 bases between. The CDR3 covers 15 residues. Germline loops: CDR1 MNHEY, CDR2 SVGAGI. DNA for the CDR3: TGTGCCAGCAGTTACTCGATGACCCCTCTCCGCGAGCAGTACTTC. Translated: CASSYSMTPLREQYF.

In this sample, this clonotype turned up a few times. This sequence joins TRBV4-2 and TRBJ1-5, with TRBD1 identical over 7 bases. The ends lost 0 bases at V and 0 bases at J; junction bases unmatched: 11. Germline CDR1 and CDR2: LGHNA and YNFKEQ. CDR3 length equals 19 residues. The CDR3 DNA reads TGTGCCAGCAGCCAAGATTTTACAGGGGCGCCGTATAGCAATCAGCCCCAGCATTTT. As protein: CASSQDFTGAPYSNQPQHF.

Of note for this clonotype: A single base separates this from a much larger clone, so it may be a read error. The V gene is TRBV12-3 or TRBV12-4, the J gene TRBJ1-6; TRBD1 matches at 7 bases. The CDR3 consists of 14 residues. The junction had 8 bases not matched to a gene; V was cut back by 6 bases and J by 9 bases. CDR3 nucleotide sequence: TGTGCCAGCAGCCTACAGGGGATCTCTTCACCCCTCCACTTT. Its protein is CASSLQGISSPLHF.

The V gene is TRBV6-1, the J gene TRBJ2-7, with 10 bases matching TRBD1. The germline gives CDR1 MNHNS, CDR2 SASEGT. The CDR3 totals 12 residues. J gave up 6 bases and V 8 bases, and 4 bases lay outside the gene matches. CDR3 in DNA: TGTGCCAGCCGTCGGGACAGGGGCGAGCAGTACTTC. Amino acids: CASRRDRGEQYF.

This clonotype was counted only a few times. In nucleotides, the CDR3 is TGCGCCAGCAGCTTGGCAGCCCGTGAGCAGTTCTTC. As protein: CASSLAAREQFF. This chain joins TRBV5-1 and TRBJ2-1; D not resolved. V shed 0 bases and J shed 9 bases, with 7 bases lying between them. There are 12 residues in the CDR3. Germline values: CDR1 SGHRS, CDR2 YFSETQ.

The rearrangement links TRBV6-1 to TRBJ1-1, with D perhaps TRBD1 (6 bases). The CDR3 is 15 amino acids. V was pared by 4 bases and J by 5 bases, with 17 bases between. CDR1 and CDR2 (germline): MNHNS, SASEGT. CDR3 sequence reads: CASSGAGAQGTEAFF. The CDR3 nucleotides read TGTGCCAGCAGTGGGGCGGGGGCGCAAGGGACTGAAGCTTTCTTT.

This clonotype was seen a handful of times. The V call is TRBV4-1, the J call TRBJ2-1, with 7 bases identical to TRBD1. The germline V gene has CDR1 MGHRA and CDR2 YSYEKL. Losses at the gene ends were 0 bases for V and 9 bases for J; bases not matched to a gene: 5. This CDR3 contains 14 residues. CDR3 protein: CASSQDLRDSEQFF. DNA of the CDR3: TGCGCCAGCAGCCAAGACCTCAGGGACAGTGAGCAGTTCTTC.

In its sample, this clonotype was seen a few times. The chain links TRBV6-1 to TRBJ1-2; D remains ambiguous. V was pared by 5 bases and J by 0 bases, with 19 bases between. The CDR3 extends over 17 amino acids. Germline assignment: CDR1 MNHNS and CDR2 SASEGT. CDR3 amino acids: CASSPDRILLSNYGYTF. The CDR3 DNA reads TGTGCCAGCAGTCCGGACCGGATCCTCCTTTCTAACTATGGCTACACCTTC.

This clonotype was found many times. The chain combines TRBV28 with TRBJ1-4; D remains unclear. Germline CDR1 reads MDHEN; CDR2 reads SYDVKM. Between the trimmed V and J ends, which lost 2 bases and 2 bases, there was a span of 6 bases. The CDR3 totals 14 residues. CDR3 loop: CASSLTRTNEKLFF. CDR3 nucleotide sequence: TGTGCCAGCAGTTTAACCCGCACTAATGAAAAACTGTTTTTT.

The DNA for the CDR3 is TGTGCCTGGAGTGCAACTAGCGGGAGTCTCCTCAAGGCTCAGTACTTC. It encodes CAWSATSGSLLKAQYF. The chain carries TRBV30 and TRBJ2-1, with 11 positions matching TRBD2. The J call may be in error: the DNA end matches TRBJ2-4 better. The CDR3 covers 16 residues. The germline V gene has CDR1 GTSNPN and CDR2 SVGIG (reference sequence).

The chain combines TRBV28 with TRBJ2-5; TRBD1 aligns across 11 bases. The J segment lost 0 bases and the V segment lost 5 bases, leaving 11 bases of the junction unmatched. The CDR3 spans 18 residues. From germline, CDR1 is MDHEN and CDR2 SYDVKM. In DNA form, the CDR3 reads TGTGCCAGCAGTCCCGGACAGGGGGCGGAGGGCAACCAAGAGACCCAGTACTTC. It is translated as CASSPGQGAEGNQETQYF.

This chain connects TRBV2 to TRBJ2-1, with D possibly being TRBD2 (6 bases). The germline gives CDR1 SNHLY, CDR2 FYNNEI. CDR3 length: 14 residues. Deletions cut 5 bases from V and 3 bases from J, with 11 bases between. DNA of the CDR3: TGTGCCAGCAGTCGGGAGCAGAACTACAATGAGCAGTTCTTC. This gives the protein CASSREQNYNEQFF.

This clonotype was detected only a few times. CDR3 loop: CASRGLAGVADTQYF. CDR3 nucleotides: TGTGCCAGTAGGGGACTAGCGGGAGTTGCAGATACGCAGTATTTT. The J gene is TRBJ2-3, the V gene TRBV7-9, with TRBD2 identical over 14 bases. V was clipped by 9 bases and J by 4 bases; unmatched bases: 6. Germline V gene lookup returns CDR1 SEHNR and CDR2 FQNEAQ (reference sequence). This CDR3 comprises 15 residues.

The V call is TRBV4-1, the J call TRBJ2-2; 10 nucleotides match TRBD2. The CDR3 is made up of 16 amino acids. V dropped 1 base and J dropped 6; count of bases not matched to a gene: 5. The germline CDR1 and CDR2 sequences are MGHRA and YSYEKL. DNA of the CDR3: TGCGCCAGCAGCCAAGTCGCTAGCGGGAGATCCGGGGAGCTGTTTTTT. Protein: CASSQVASGRSGELFF.

The chain employs TRBV27 and TRBJ1-6, with unresolved D. CDR1 and CDR2 (germline): MNHEY, SMNVEV (reference sequence). Between the trimmed V and J ends, which lost 3 bases and 0 bases, there was a span of 6 bases. This CDR3 is built from 15 residues. CDR3 in DNA: TGTGCCAGCAGTTTTGAGGGCTCCTATAATTCACCCCTCCACTTT. This translates into CASSFEGSYNSPLHF.